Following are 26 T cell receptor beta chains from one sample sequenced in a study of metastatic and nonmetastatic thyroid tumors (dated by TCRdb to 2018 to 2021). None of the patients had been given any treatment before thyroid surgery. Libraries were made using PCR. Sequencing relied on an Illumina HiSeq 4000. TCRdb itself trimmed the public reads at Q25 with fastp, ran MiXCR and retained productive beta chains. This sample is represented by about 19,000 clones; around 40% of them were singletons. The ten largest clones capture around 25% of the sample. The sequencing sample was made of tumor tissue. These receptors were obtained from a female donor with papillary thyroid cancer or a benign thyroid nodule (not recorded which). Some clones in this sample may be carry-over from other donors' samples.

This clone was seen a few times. CDR3 DNA: TGTGCCAGCAGCACCAGGGGGTTCCAAGAGACCCAGTACTTC. It specifies CASSTRGFQETQYF. The chain uses TRBV28 and TRBJ2-5; 7 bases are a match to TRBD1. Germline loops: CDR1 MDHEN, CDR2 SYDVKM. The junction had 5 bases not matched to a gene; V was cut back by 6 bases and J by 1 base. The CDR3 runs to 14 residues.

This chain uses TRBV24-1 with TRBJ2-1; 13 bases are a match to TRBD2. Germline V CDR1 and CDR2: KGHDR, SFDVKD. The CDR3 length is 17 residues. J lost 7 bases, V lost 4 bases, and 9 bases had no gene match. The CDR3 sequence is CATSESGLAGYRNEQFF. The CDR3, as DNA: TGTGCCACCAGTGAGTCGGGACTAGCGGGATATAGGAATGAGCAGTTCTTC.

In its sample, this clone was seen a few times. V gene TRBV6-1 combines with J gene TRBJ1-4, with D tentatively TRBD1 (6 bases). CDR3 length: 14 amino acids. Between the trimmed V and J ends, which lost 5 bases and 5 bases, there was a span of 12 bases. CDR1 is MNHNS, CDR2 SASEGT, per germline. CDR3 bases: TGTGCCAGCAGTCCCGGGGGGCTGAATGAAAAACTGTTTTTT. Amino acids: CASSPGGLNEKLFF.

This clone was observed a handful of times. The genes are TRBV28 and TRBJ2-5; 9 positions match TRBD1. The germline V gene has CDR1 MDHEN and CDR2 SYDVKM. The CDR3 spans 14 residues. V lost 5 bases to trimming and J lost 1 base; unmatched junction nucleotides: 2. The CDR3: CASSETGGQETQYF. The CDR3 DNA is TGTGCCAGCAGTGAGACAGGGGGCCAAGAGACCCAGTACTTC.

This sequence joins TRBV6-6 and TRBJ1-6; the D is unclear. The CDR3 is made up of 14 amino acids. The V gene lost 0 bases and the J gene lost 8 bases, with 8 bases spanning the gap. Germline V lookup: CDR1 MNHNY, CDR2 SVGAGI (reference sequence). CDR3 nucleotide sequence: TGTGCCAGCAGTTACTCGAGTCGGCATTCACCCCTCCACTTT. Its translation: CASSYSSRHSPLHF.

The CDR3 loop is CSARQGWLTGANVLTF. CDR3 coding DNA: TGCAGTGCTCGACAGGGCTGGCTCACTGGGGCCAACGTCCTGACTTTC. This chain uses TRBV20-1 with TRBJ2-6; 7 bases are a match to TRBD1. After removal of 5 bases from V and 2 bases from J, the junction contained 9 bases not matched to a gene. This CDR3 region has 16 residues. Looked up from germline, CDR1 is DFQATT and CDR2 is SNEGSKA (reference sequence).

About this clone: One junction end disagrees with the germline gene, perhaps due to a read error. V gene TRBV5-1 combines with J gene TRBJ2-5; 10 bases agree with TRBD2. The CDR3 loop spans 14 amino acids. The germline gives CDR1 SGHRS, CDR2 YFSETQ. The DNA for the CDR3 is TGCGCCAGCAACAGCGGGAGGGCCTACGAGACCAAGTACTTC. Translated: CASNSGRAYETKYF.

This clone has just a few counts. CDR3 sequence: CASSEFQGGDPPQHF. The CDR3 DNA sequence: TGTGCCAGCAGTGAATTTCAGGGAGGTGATCCGCCCCAGCATTTT. The chain is built from TRBV6-1 and TRBJ1-5; D possibly corresponds to TRBD1 (5 bases). The germline V gene has CDR1 MNHNS and CDR2 SASEGT. Trimming removed 2 bases from V and 9 bases from J, with 17 bases in between. This CDR3 has 15 amino acids.

The CDR3 bases are TGTGCCAGCAGCTTGGGGCGGGGACTAGAAAACACCGGGGAGCTGTTTTTT. Translation: CASSLGRGLENTGELFF. The chain uses TRBV11-1 and TRBJ2-2, with TRBD2 matching 8 bases. CDR3 size: 17 residues. The J segment lost 2 bases and the V segment lost 3 bases, leaving 8 bases of the junction unmatched. Germline lookup yields CDR1 SGHAT and CDR2 FQDESV (reference sequence).

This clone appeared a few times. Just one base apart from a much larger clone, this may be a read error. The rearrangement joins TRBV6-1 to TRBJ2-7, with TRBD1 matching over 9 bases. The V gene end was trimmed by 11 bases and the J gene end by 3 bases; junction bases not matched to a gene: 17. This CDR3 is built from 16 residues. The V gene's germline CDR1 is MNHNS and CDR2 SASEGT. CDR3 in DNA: TGTGCCGGCGGAAGGGCCTCGGGACAGGGCCTCTACGAGCAGTACTTC. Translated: CAGGRASGQGLYEQYF.

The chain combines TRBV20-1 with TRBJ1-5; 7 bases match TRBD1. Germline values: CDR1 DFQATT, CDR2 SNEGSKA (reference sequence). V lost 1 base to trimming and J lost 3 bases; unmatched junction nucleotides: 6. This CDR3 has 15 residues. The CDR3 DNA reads TGCAGTGCTAGAGGGTCGGGACAGATCAATCAGCCCCAGCATTTT. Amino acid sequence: CSARGSGQINQPQHF.

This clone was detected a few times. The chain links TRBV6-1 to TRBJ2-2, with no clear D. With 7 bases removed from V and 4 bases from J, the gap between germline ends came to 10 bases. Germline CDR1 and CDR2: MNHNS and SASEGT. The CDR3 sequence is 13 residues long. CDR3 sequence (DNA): TGTGCCAGCAAACTGTTGGGCACCGGGGAGCTGTTTTTT. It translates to CASKLLGTGELFF.

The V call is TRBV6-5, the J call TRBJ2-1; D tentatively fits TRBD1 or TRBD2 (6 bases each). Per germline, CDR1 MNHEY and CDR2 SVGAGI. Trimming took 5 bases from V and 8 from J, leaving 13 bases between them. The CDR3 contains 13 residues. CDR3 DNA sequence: TGTGCCAGCAGTAGCTCGGGGGCCGATGAGCAGTTCTTC. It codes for CASSSSGADEQFF.

The CDR3 DNA is TGTGCCAGCAGTTGGGAGAGGGAGCAGTACTTC. Amino acid sequence: CASSWEREQYF. The rearrangement uses TRBV28 and TRBJ2-7, with a tentative D call TRBD2 (5 bases). Deletions cut 4 bases from V and 7 bases from J, with 8 bases between. The CDR3 totals 11 residues. From germline, CDR1 is MDHEN and CDR2 SYDVKM. The full variable domain, completed using reference TRBV28 and TRBJ2-7, is DVKVTQSSRYLVKRTGEKVFLECVQDMDHENMFWYRQDPGLGLRLIYFSYDVKMKEKGDIPEGYSVSREKKERFSLILESASTNQTSMYLCASSWEREQYFGPGTRLTVT.

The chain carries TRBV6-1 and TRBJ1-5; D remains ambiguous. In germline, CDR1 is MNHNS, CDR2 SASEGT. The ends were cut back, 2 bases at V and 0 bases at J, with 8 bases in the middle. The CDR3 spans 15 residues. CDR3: CASSEPQYSNQPQHF. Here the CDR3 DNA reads TGTGCCAGCAGTGAACCCCAGTATAGCAATCAGCCCCAGCATTTT.

This chain's CDR3 is CASSLDTMHGYTF. The CDR3 nucleotides are TGTGCCAGCAGTTTAGACACAATGCATGGCTACACCTTC. V usage is TRBV12-3 or TRBV12-4 and J usage is TRBJ1-2; D gene ambiguous. V lost 1 base and J lost 6, with 9 bases in between. The CDR3 spans 13 residues.

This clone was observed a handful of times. As DNA, the CDR3 is TGTGCCAGCACCAAAAAAGTTACGGGCGAGCAGTACTTC. Its protein product is CASTKKVTGEQYF. This sequence joins TRBV2 and TRBJ2-7; no reliable D call. With 7 bases removed from V and 6 bases from J, the gap between germline ends came to 16 bases. This CDR3 is built from 13 residues. Germline V gene sequence: CDR1 SNHLY, CDR2 FYNNEI.

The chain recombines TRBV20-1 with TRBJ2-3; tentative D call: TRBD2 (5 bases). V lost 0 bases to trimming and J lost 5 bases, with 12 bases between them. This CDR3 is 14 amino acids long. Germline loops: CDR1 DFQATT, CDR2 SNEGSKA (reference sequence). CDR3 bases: TGCAGTGCTAGAGACCCCGGGATCGGAGATACGCAGTATTTT. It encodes CSARDPGIGDTQYF.

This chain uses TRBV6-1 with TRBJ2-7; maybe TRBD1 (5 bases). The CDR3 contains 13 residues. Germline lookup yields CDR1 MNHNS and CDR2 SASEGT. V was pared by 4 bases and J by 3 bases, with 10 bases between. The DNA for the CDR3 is TGTGCCAGCAGTGGAGCAGGGATCTACGAGCAGTACTTC. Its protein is CASSGAGIYEQYF.

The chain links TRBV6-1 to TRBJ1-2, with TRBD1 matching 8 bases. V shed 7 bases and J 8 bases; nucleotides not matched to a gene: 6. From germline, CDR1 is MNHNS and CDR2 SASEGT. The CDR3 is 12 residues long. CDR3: CASTRTGSGYTF. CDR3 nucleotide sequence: TGTGCCAGCACAAGGACAGGGAGCGGCTACACCTTC.

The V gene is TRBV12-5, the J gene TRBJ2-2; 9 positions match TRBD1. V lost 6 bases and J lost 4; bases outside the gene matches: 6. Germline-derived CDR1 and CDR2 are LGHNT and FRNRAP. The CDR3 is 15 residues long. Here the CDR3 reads CASGGQGMSTGELFF. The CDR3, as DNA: TGTGCTAGTGGAGGACAGGGGATGAGCACCGGGGAGCTGTTTTTT. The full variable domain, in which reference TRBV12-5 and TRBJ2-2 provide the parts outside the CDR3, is DARVTQTPRHKVTEMGQEVTMRCQPILGHNTVFWYRQTMMQGLELLAYFRNRAPLDDSGMPKDRFSAEMPDATLATLKIQPSEPRDSAVYFCASGGQGMSTGELFFGEGSRLTVL.

Written as DNA, the CDR3 is TGCAGTGCTAGAAGGGACAGGGAGTATGGCTACACCTTC. This translates into CSARRDREYGYTF. The V and J genes are TRBV20-1 and TRBJ1-2; 9 positions match TRBD1. The CDR3 totals 13 residues. Germline V gene data show CDR1 as DFQATT and CDR2 as SNEGSKA (reference sequence). Trimming removed 2 bases from V and 5 bases from J; junction bases left unmatched: 3.

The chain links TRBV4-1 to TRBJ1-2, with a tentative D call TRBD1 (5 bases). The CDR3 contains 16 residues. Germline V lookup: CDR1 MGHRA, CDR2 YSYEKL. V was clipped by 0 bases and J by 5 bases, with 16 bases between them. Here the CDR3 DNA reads TGCGCCAGCAGCCAAGAGGGGCGCAGGTTAACTTATGGCTACACCTTC. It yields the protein CASSQEGRRLTYGYTF.

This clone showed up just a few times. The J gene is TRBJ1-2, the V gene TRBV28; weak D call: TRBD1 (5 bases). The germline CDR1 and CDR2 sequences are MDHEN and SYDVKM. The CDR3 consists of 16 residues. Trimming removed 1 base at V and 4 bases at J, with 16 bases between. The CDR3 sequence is CASSLSLLRVGYGYTF. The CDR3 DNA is TGTGCCAGCAGTTTATCCCTGCTCAGGGTAGGCTATGGCTACACCTTC.

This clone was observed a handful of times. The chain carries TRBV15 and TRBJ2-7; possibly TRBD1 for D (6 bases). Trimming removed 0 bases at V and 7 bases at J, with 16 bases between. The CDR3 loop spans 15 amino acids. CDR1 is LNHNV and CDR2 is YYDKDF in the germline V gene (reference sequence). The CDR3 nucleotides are TGTGCCACCAGCAGAGATCTAGGGGACACACGGGAGCAGTACTTC. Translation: CATSRDLGDTREQYF.

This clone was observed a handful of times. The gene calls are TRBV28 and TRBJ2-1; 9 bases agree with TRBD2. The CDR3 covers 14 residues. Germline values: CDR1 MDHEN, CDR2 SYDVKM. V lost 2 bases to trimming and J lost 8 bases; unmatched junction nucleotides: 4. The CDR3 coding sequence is TGTGCCAGCAGTTTAGAGCGGGAGGTTTATGAGCAGTTCTTC. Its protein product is CASSLEREVYEQFF.